These T cell receptor beta chains were read from a single sample in a study of blood T cell repertoires in COVID-19. TCRdb keeps only in-frame clones here, not all; method: immunoSEQ multiplex PCR. Of roughly 160,000 clones listed, more than 75% are singletons. The sequencing sample was made of peripheral blood. These receptors came from a man aged 35 to 55 with acute or convalescent COVID-19. CDR3s include the opening cysteine and the closing phenylalanine or tryptophan. A D gene is named only where the DNA matches it firmly. Only some rows state a clone size, as once, few, many or a class for expanded clones.

CDR3 protein	CDR3 DNA	D gene	CDR3 length	clone size	J gene	V gene
CSGTGVGTDTQYF	TGCAGCGGAACAGGAGTAGGGACAGATACGCAGTATTTT	-	13	once	TRBJ2-3	TRBV29-1
CASSPIQGAGPYGYTF	TGTGCCAGTAGTCCGATACAGGGGGCGGGTCCCTATGGCTACACCTTC	TRBD1	16	-	TRBJ1-2	TRBV19
CASSSSLNTEAFF	TGTGCCAGCAGCTCCAGTTTGAACACTGAAGCTTTCTTT	-	13	-	TRBJ1-1	TRBV12-3/TRBV12-4
CASSYAGQENTEAFF	TGTGCCAGCAGTTACGCTGGGCAGGAGAACACTGAAGCTTTCTTT	-	15	-	TRBJ1-1	TRBV6-2/TRBV6-3
CANRGGTEAFF	TGTGCCAACAGAGGGGGCACTGAAGCTTTCTTT	-	11	-	TRBJ1-1	TRBV6-5
CASSGPGQVGSPLHF	TGTGCCAGCAGCGGCCCGGGACAGGTCGGTTCACCCCTCCACTTT	TRBD1	15	-	TRBJ1-6	TRBV9
CASSLRGRGGNTEAFF	TGTGCCAGCAGCTTAAGGGGCAGGGGTGGGAACACTGAAGCTTTCTTT	-	16	-	TRBJ1-1	TRBV7-3
CASSVGPGENEKLFF	TGTGCCAGCAGCGTAGGGCCAGGTGAAAATGAAAAACTGTTTTTT	-	15	-	TRBJ1-4	TRBV9
CARTSGGKSTDTQYF	TGTGCCAGGACTAGCGGGGGGAAATCCACAGATACGCAGTATTTT	TRBD2	15	-	TRBJ2-3	TRBV2
CATSLQGKSTDTQYF	TGCGCCACCTCGCTACAGGGAAAGAGCACAGATACGCAGTATTTT	-	15	-	TRBJ2-3	TRBV5-1
CASSSADSRNEKLFF	TGCGCCAGCAGCTCGGCGGACAGTAGGAATGAAAAACTGTTTTTT	-	15	-	TRBJ1-4	TRBV5-1
CASSLVLGGKYEQYF	TGTGCCAGCAGCTTAGTTCTGGGGGGGAAGTACGAGCAGTACTTC	TRBD2	15	-	TRBJ2-7	TRBV7-9
CATSRGRFDYGYTF	TGTGCCACCAGCAGAGGCAGGTTCGACTATGGCTACACCTTC	-	14	-	TRBJ1-2	TRBV15
CASSLLGGLNTEAFF	TGTGCCAGCAGCCTCCTAGGGGGCTTGAACACTGAAGCTTTCTTT	TRBD1	15	-	TRBJ1-1	TRBV5-5
CASSLSTGIDQPQHF	TGTGCCAGCAGTTTGTCCACAGGGATTGATCAGCCCCAGCATTTT	-	15	-	TRBJ1-5	TRBV28
CASSLRLAPQLTSSYNEQFF	TGCGCCAGCAGCTTGCGGCTAGCGCCTCAGTTAACGAGCTCCTACAATGAGCAGTTCTTC	-	20	-	TRBJ2-1	TRBV5-1
CASSLRQANTIYF	TGTGCCAGCAGTTTGAGACAGGCCAACACCATATATTTT	-	13	-	TRBJ1-3	TRBV28
CASSSGVSNQPQHF	TGTGCCAGCAGTTCAGGGGTTAGCAATCAGCCCCAGCATTTT	-	14	-	TRBJ1-5	TRBV6-1
CASSSPGQGSFGNTIYF	TGTGCCAGCAGTTCCCCGGGACAGGGATCGTTCGGAAACACCATATATTTT	TRBD1	17	-	TRBJ1-3	TRBV2
CASSPVNNEQFF	TGTGCCAGCAGCCCCGTAAACAATGAGCAGTTCTTC	-	12	-	TRBJ2-1	TRBV6-2/TRBV6-3
CASSIGLASTGELFF	TGTGCCAGTAGTATCGGACTAGCGAGCACCGGGGAGCTGTTTTTT	TRBD2	15	-	TRBJ2-2	TRBV19
CASRYEGVTEAFF	TGTGCCAGCAGATATGAGGGAGTCACTGAAGCTTTCTTT	-	13	once	TRBJ1-1	TRBV6-5
CASRPGQGINQPQHF	TGTGCCAGCAGGCCGGGACAGGGGATCAATCAGCCCCAGCATTTT	TRBD1	15	-	TRBJ1-5	TRBV6-5
CASRNRGWEAFF	TGTGCCAGCAGGAACAGGGGATGGGAAGCTTTCTTT	TRBD1	12	-	TRBJ1-1	TRBV6-5
CAIRPGQGESGETQYF	TGTGCCATCAGGCCGGGACAGGGGGAAAGCGGAGAGACCCAGTACTTC	TRBD1	16	-	TRBJ2-5	TRBV10-3
CASSYSTSYSNQPQHF	TGTGCCAGCAGTTACTCAACCAGTTATAGCAATCAGCCCCAGCATTTT	-	16	-	TRBJ1-5	TRBV6-2/TRBV6-3